The present T cell receptor beta chain was sequenced within a study of T-cell memory formation after mild COVID-19. Study summary: TCR clusters showed largely donor specificity.

Notes on the study in general: Later expanders leaned CD4+, whereas day 15 to 85 contracting clones were balanced CD4/CD8.

TCRdb re-called the 5' RACE reads with MiXCR, one entry per CDR3 protein. The sample consists of 75,000 to 90,000 distinct CDR3 sequences, approximately 15% of them appearing once. Note on this clonotype: Its specificity is not known.

Source material: PBMCs or a T cell subset sorted from them (not recorded which). The clonotype originates from an adult woman who had mild COVID-19 (a few samples of this study predate the infection). Cell type and time point are not known.

The CDR3 reads CASSLGVEREAFF. The CDR3 nucleotides are TGTGCCAGCAGCTTAGGGGTGGAAAGAGAAGCTTTCTTT. The chain carries TRBV11-2 and TRBJ1-1, with D unclear. Germline V gene data show CDR1 as SGHAT and CDR2 as FQNNGV. The CDR3 is 13 amino acids. With 1 base removed from V and 8 bases from J, the gap between germline ends came to 11 bases.